A single sample is the source of the 10 T cell receptor beta chains below, sequenced in a study of T cell clones after liver transplantation. Sequencing was performed with immunoSEQ multiplex PCR; in TCRdb, only in-frame clones are kept and a portion is missing. The data contain 98,000 or so clones, 75% to 85% of them singletons. Source: CD4+ T cells from blood, taken before liver transplant. These receptors were collected from a human donor who received a liver transplant.

The V and J genes are TRBV19 and TRBJ2-7; D gene unclear. The CDR3 spans 16 residues. Germline V gene data show CDR1 as LNHDA and CDR2 as SQIVND (reference sequence). V dropped 6 bases and J dropped 1 base, with 19 bases sitting between them. CDR3 loop: CASSSVRVESSYEQYF. As DNA, the CDR3 is TGTGCCAGTAGCTCAGTCCGTGTGGAATCATCCTACGAGCAGTACTTC.

V and J are TRBV14 and TRBJ1-1, with a tentative D call TRBD1 (6 bases). Between the trimmed V and J ends, which lost 1 base and 1 base, there was a span of 10 bases. This CDR3 contains 15 residues. The germline CDR1 and CDR2 sequences are SGHDN and FVKESK. CDR3: CASSQAGTKNTEAFF. Written as DNA, the CDR3 is TGTGCCAGCAGCCAAGCCGGGACAAAGAACACTGAAGCTTTCTTT.

The chain is built from TRBV7-2 and TRBJ1-5; 7 bases agree with TRBD1. The trim removed 6 bases at V and 0 bases at J, leaving 5 bases unmatched. Germline assignment: CDR1 SGHTA and CDR2 FQGNSA. The CDR3 covers 15 residues. As DNA, the CDR3 is TGTGCCAGCAGTCGACAGGGAGGTAGCAATCAGCCCCAGCATTTT. This sequence encodes CASSRQGGSNQPQHF.

V gene TRBV7-9 combines with J gene TRBJ1-1, with unresolved D. Germline V CDR1 and CDR2: SEHNR, FQNEAQ (reference sequence). The CDR3 runs to 13 residues. The V end was cut by 1 base, the J end by 4 bases, with 7 bases between. CDR3 coding DNA: TGTGCCAGCAGCTTAGGAGGTTTCACTGAAGCTTTCTTT. This encodes CASSLGGFTEAFF.

This chain links TRBV11-1 with TRBJ2-7; 9 nucleotides align to TRBD1. Germline CDR1 SGHAT, CDR2 FQDESV (reference sequence). V lost 4 bases and J lost 7; bases outside the gene matches: 5. This CDR3 has 13 residues. The CDR3 region has the DNA TGTGCCAGCAGCTCCGGACAGGGGCGGGAGCAGTACTTC. It translates to CASSSGQGREQYF.

The chain carries TRBV30 and TRBJ1-5; 12 positions match TRBD1. After removal of 3 bases from V and 6 bases from J, the junction contained 6 bases not matched to a gene. The CDR3 sequence is 15 residues long. Per germline, CDR1 GTSNPN and CDR2 SVGIG (reference sequence). The CDR3 coding sequence is TGTGCCTGGAGCCCCGGGACAGGGGGCGGTCAGCCCCAGCATTTT. Translated: CAWSPGTGGGQPQHF.

The chain carries TRBV2 and TRBJ2-7; weak D call: TRBD1 (6 bases). The germline V gene encodes CDR1 SNHLY and CDR2 FYNNEI. The CDR3 covers 15 residues. The V end was cut by 6 bases, the J end by 4 bases, with 19 bases between. As DNA, the CDR3 is TGTGCCAGCAGCGCTATCAGGGGTTTTGAGTACGAGCAGTACTTC. This encodes CASSAIRGFEYEQYF.

The chain is built from TRBV4-1 and TRBJ1-4, with D hard to call. Trimming shortened V by 1 base and J by 1 base, and 10 bases separated the two germline ends. Germline V lookup: CDR1 MGHRA, CDR2 YSYEKL. The CDR3 runs to 16 residues. Here the CDR3 reads CASSQGGGGTNEKLFF. In DNA form, the CDR3 reads TGCGCCAGCAGCCAAGGAGGAGGAGGAACTAATGAAAAACTGTTTTTT.

The rearrangement links TRBV6-1 to TRBJ2-5; 9 bases are a match to TRBD1. The CDR3 has 14 residues. V was pared by 4 bases and J by 5 bases, with 5 bases of the junction left unmatched. Germline V gives CDR1 MNHNS, CDR2 SASEGT. DNA of the CDR3: TGTGCCAGCAGTGCCACAGGGGGCCCCGAGACCCAGTACTTC. This codes for CASSATGGPETQYF.

The chain uses TRBV7-8 and TRBJ1-3; possibly TRBD1 for D (6 bases). Between the trimmed V and J ends, which lost 5 bases and 4 bases, there was a span of 15 bases. This CDR3 contains 15 residues. In germline, CDR1 is SGHVS, CDR2 FQNEAQ. CDR3 nucleotides: TGTGCCAGCAGCGTAGGGGGATCTTACGGAAACACCATATATTTT. It translates to CASSVGGSYGNTIYF.